The subject of this entry is one T cell receptor beta chain. Sequencing was performed with immunoSEQ multiplex PCR; in TCRdb, only in-frame clones are kept and a portion is missing. The sample includes approximately 100,000 clones, 69% of them seen just once. This CDR3 has 13 amino acids. From germline, CDR1 is LGHNA and CDR2 YSLEER. V gave up 0 bases and J gave up 13 bases; unmatched junction bases: 7. This sample was included in a study of blood T cell repertoires in COVID-19. For the study at large: Spain, Italy and the United States supplied samples that represented acute and convalescent COVID-19.

Material for sequencing was peripheral blood. J is TRBJ2-5 and V is TRBV4-3; 8 positions agree with TRBD2. This clonotype was obtained from a man of 80 years or more with acute or convalescent COVID-19. The CDR3 bases are TGCGCCAGCAGCCAAGACCCCGGGACTAGTCCGTACTTC. Translating it yields CASSQDPGTSPYF.